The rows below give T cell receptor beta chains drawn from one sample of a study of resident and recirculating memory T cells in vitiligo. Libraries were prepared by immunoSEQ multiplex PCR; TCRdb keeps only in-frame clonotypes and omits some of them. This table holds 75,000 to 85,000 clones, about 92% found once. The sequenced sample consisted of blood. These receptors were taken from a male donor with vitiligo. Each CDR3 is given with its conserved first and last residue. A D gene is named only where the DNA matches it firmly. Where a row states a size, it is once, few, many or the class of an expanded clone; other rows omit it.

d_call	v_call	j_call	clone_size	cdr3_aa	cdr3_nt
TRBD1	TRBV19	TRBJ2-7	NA	CASSTGTGRVGEQYF	TGTGCCAGTAGTACCGGGACAGGGAGGGTAGGGGAGCAGTACTTC
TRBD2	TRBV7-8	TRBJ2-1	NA	CASSLRTSGLAGYNEQFF	TGTGCCAGCAGCTTACGGACTAGCGGACTAGCGGGGTACAATGAGCAGTTCTTC
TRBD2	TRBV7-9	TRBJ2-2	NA	CASSLVGGRDTGELFF	TGTGCCAGCAGCTTAGTAGGCGGGAGAGACACCGGGGAGCTGTTTTTT
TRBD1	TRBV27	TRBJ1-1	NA	CAGKTGDTEAFF	TGTGCCGGTAAAACAGGGGACACTGAAGCTTTCTTT
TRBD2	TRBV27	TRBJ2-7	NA	CASSLSFGRAIYEQYF	TGTGCCAGCAGTTTATCCTTCGGGAGGGCCATCTACGAGCAGTACTTC
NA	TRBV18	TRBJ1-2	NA	CASSPRQEVDYGYTF	TGTGCCAGCTCACCACGACAGGAGGTAGACTATGGCTACACCTTC
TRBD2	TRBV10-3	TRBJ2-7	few	CAIRGLAGHEQYF	TGTGCCATCAGGGGACTAGCGGGACACGAGCAGTACTTC
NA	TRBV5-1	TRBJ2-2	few	CASSLLGETGELFF	TGCGCCAGCAGCTTGTTAGGGGAAACCGGGGAGCTGTTTTTT
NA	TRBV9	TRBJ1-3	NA	CASSVGPGATSSGNTIYF	TGTGCCAGCAGCGTAGGTCCGGGAGCCACAAGCTCTGGAAACACCATATATTTT
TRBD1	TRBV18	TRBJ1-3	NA	CASSPVNDRGGNTIYF	TGTGCCAGCTCACCGGTGAACGACAGGGGAGGAAACACCATATATTTT
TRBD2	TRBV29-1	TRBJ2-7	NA	CSATTSGTFSYEQYF	TGCAGCGCTACGACTAGCGGGACTTTCTCCTACGAGCAGTACTTC
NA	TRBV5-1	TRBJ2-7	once	CASSGAGNYEQYF	TGCGCCAGCAGTGGTGCGGGTAACTACGAGCAGTACTTC
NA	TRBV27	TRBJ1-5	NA	CASSRGRNSNQPQHF	TGTGCCAGCAGCAGGGGCAGGAATAGCAATCAGCCCCAGCATTTT
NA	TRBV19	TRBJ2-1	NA	CASRFRSEQFF	TGTGCCAGTAGGTTTAGGAGTGAGCAGTTCTTC
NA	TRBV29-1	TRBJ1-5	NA	CSAREGGGQPQHF	TGCAGCGCCCGGGAGGGGGGAGGCCAGCCCCAGCATTTT
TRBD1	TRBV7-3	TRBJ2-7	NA	CASSRRDRTGTSSYEQYF	TGTGCCAGCAGCCGCCGGGATAGGACAGGGACAAGCTCCTACGAGCAGTACTTC
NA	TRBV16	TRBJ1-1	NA	CASSPRTGLRTEAFF	TGTGCCAGCAGCCCTCGGACGGGACTGCGCACTGAAGCTTTCTTT
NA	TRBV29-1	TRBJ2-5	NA	CSVGGGAEETQYF	TGCAGCGTTGGAGGGGGGGCTGAAGAGACCCAGTACTTC
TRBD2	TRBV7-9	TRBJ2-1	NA	CASSSSSGSRNEQFF	TGTGCCAGCAGCTCCTCTAGCGGGAGCAGGAATGAGCAGTTCTTC
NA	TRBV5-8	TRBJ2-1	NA	CASSLALVSAGNEQFF	TGTGCCAGCAGCTTGGCCTTGGTGTCGGCGGGCAATGAGCAGTTCTTC
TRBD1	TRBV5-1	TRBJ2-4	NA	CASSLGTGRGGNIQYF	TGCGCCAGCAGCCTCGGGACAGGAAGAGGGGGAAACATTCAGTACTTC
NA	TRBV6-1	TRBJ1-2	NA	CASSDGGALRGYTF	TGTGCCAGCAGTGATGGAGGGGCGCTACGTGGCTACACCTTC
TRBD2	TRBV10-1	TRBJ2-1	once	CASSQREKGEQFF	TGCGCCAGCAGCCAGCGGGAGAAAGGTGAGCAGTTCTTC
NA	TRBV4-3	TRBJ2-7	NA	CASSQDPTVYEQYF	TGCGCCAGCAGCCAAGATCCCACAGTCTACGAGCAGTACTTC